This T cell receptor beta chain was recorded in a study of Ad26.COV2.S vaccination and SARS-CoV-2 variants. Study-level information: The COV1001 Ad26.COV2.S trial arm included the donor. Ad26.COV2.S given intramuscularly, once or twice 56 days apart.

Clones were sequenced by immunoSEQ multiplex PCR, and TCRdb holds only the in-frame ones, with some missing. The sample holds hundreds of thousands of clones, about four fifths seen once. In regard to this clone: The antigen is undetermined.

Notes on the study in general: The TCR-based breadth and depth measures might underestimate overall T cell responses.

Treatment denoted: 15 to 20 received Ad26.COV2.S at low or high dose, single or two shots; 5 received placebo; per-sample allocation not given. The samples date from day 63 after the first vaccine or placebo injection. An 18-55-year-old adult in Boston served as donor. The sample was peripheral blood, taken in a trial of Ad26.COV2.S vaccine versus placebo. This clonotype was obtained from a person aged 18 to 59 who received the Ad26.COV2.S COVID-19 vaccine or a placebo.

The DNA for the CDR3 is TGTGCCAGCAGCGCAAATAAGGGACAGGGGGCATCTAGCACTGAAGCTTTCTTT. As protein: CASSANKGQGASSTEAFF. The chain recombines TRBV7-3 with TRBJ1-1; 12 bases line up with TRBD1. With V trimmed by 5 bases and J by 4 bases, 14 bases remained unmatched. The CDR3 covers 18 residues. Per the germline V gene, CDR1 is SGHTA and CDR2 is FQGTGA.